Presented here are 23 T cell receptor beta chains from one specimen sequenced in a study of OX40 agonist ivuxolimab in advanced cancers. Generated by immunoSEQ multiplex PCR, the TCRdb table keeps only in-frame clones and is missing some. The sample includes nearly 60,000 clones, approximately 78% of them seen just once. Sequencing was performed on CD4+ or CD8+ T cells sorted from blood, taken in a trial of the OX40 agonist ivuxolimab. The receptors were gathered from an adult with an advanced solid tumor such as melanoma, head and neck, liver or kidney cancer.

The chain combines TRBV29-1 with TRBJ2-3, with TRBD2 matching 10 bases. The CDR3 loop spans 14 amino acids. The V segment lost 6 bases and the J segment 1 base; nucleotides outside the gene matches: 4. Looked up from germline, CDR1 is SQVTM and CDR2 is ANQGSEA. The chain's CDR3 is CSVIAGGRTDTQYF. The CDR3 DNA is TGCAGCGTGATAGCGGGGGGCCGCACAGATACGCAGTATTTT.

This chain connects TRBV5-4 to TRBJ1-1, with D perhaps matching TRBD1 (5 bases). In germline, CDR1 is SGHNT, CDR2 YYREEE (reference sequence). V lost 4 bases, J lost 4 bases, and 17 bases lay in between. This CDR3 comprises 15 residues. In DNA, the CDR3 is TGTGCCAGCAGCCCACCGGGGGGATCGAGCACTGAAGCTTTCTTT. This sequence encodes CASSPPGGSSTEAFF.

This chain uses TRBV27 with TRBJ1-2; 9 bases align to TRBD1. The CDR3 covers 14 residues. Germline V gives CDR1 MNHEY, CDR2 SMNVEV (reference sequence). J was trimmed by 8 bases and V by 3 bases; bases with no gene match: 7. The CDR3 DNA sequence: TGTGCCAGCAGTTTCCGGGACAGGGTCCGCGGCTACACCTTC. Residues: CASSFRDRVRGYTF.

Here the CDR3 reads CASSVGHGFGTEAFF. Written as DNA, the CDR3 is TGTGCCAGCAGCGTAGGTCATGGTTTCGGCACTGAAGCTTTCTTT. The chain combines TRBV9 with TRBJ1-1, with no clear D. Germline V gene lookup returns CDR1 SGDLS and CDR2 YYNGEE. Trimming pared 0 bases from V and 4 bases from J, leaving 13 bases between. The CDR3 runs to 15 residues.

The V call is TRBV7-9, the J call TRBJ2-1; D is ambiguous. Germline V gives CDR1 SEHNR, CDR2 FQNEAQ (reference sequence). V was shortened by 4 bases and J by 6 bases, with 10 bases between the two germline ends. CDR3 length equals 13 residues. The CDR3 coding sequence is TGTGCCAGCAGCTCATTAGTTGCCAATGAGCAGTTCTTC. Its translation is CASSSLVANEQFF.

The V gene is TRBV5-4, the J gene TRBJ2-2, with 10 bases matching TRBD2. The germline CDR1 and CDR2 sequences are SGHNT and YYREEE (reference sequence). V lost 4 bases to trimming and J lost 2 bases; unmatched junction nucleotides: 5. This CDR3 has 16 residues. The CDR3 loop reads CASSGRTSGNTGELFF. As DNA, the CDR3 is TGTGCCAGCAGCGGGAGGACTAGCGGAAACACCGGGGAGCTGTTTTTT.

The chain couples TRBV5-4 to TRBJ2-3; 11 nucleotides agree with TRBD2. Germline CDR1 and CDR2: SGHNT and YYREEE (reference sequence). The CDR3 has 16 amino acids. The J segment lost 3 bases and the V segment lost 3 bases, leaving 6 bases of the junction unmatched. CDR3: CASSSLAGGETDTQYF. CDR3 nucleotides: TGTGCCAGCAGCTCCCTAGCGGGGGGCGAAACAGATACGCAGTATTTT.

The CDR3 sequence: CASSSDRVQPQHF. As DNA, the CDR3 is TGTGCCAGCAGCTCTGACAGGGTTCAGCCCCAGCATTTT. V gene TRBV6-6 combines with J gene TRBJ1-5, with 7 bases aligning to TRBD1. The J segment lost 6 bases and the V segment lost 6 bases, leaving 5 bases of the junction unmatched. CDR1 and CDR2 from the germline V gene are MNHNY and SVGAGI (reference sequence). The CDR3 extends over 13 amino acids.

This chain connects TRBV28 to TRBJ1-3; D gene ambiguous. V was clipped by 4 bases and J by 7 bases, with 20 bases between them. Germline loops: CDR1 MDHEN, CDR2 SYDVKM. This CDR3 comprises 16 residues. DNA of the CDR3: TGTGCCAGCAGTTCCCCACGAGGCTCTCTAGGTAACACCATATATTTT. Translated: CASSSPRGSLGNTIYF.

This chain uses TRBV6-5 with TRBJ2-3; TRBD1 agrees at 8 bases. The CDR3 length is 13 residues. V shed 5 bases, J shed 7 bases, and the junction held 5 bases outside the gene matches. CDR1 and CDR2 from the germline V gene are MNHEY and SVGAGI. CDR3 protein: CASSEDRGNTQYF. The CDR3 DNA is TGTGCCAGCAGTGAAGACAGGGGTAATACGCAGTATTTT.

This clone has more than one count but fewer than ten. The V and J genes are TRBV6-1 and TRBJ2-3; D is ambiguous. CDR3 size: 13 residues. V was pared by 7 bases and J by 2 bases, with 10 bases between. Germline assignment: CDR1 MNHNS and CDR2 SASEGT. This CDR3 is CASMREYTDTQYF. In DNA form, the CDR3 reads TGTGCCAGCATGAGAGAATACACAGATACGCAGTATTTT.

The V gene is TRBV2, the J gene TRBJ2-5; 8 bases map to TRBD2. The V and J ends lost 3 bases and 5 bases, in that order; junction bases with no gene match: 20. Germline V lookup: CDR1 SNHLY, CDR2 FYNNEI. The CDR3 totals 19 residues. CDR3 DNA sequence: TGTGCCAGCAGTGATCCCACCCGGGGTGGGCCCCCGGGAGGGGAGACCCAGTACTTC. Protein product: CASSDPTRGGPPGGETQYF.

The rearrangement links TRBV6-5 to TRBJ1-2; D uncertain. The CDR3 is 14 residues long. With 0 bases removed from V and 7 bases from J, the gap between germline ends came to 12 bases. Looked up from germline, CDR1 is MNHEY and CDR2 is SVGAGI. The CDR3 loop is CASSYSWAGLGYTF. The CDR3 DNA sequence: TGTGCCAGCAGTTACTCGTGGGCAGGCCTTGGCTACACCTTC.

This sequence joins TRBV15 and TRBJ2-2, with unresolved D. V was pared by 4 bases and J by 4 bases, with 1 base between. The CDR3 is made up of 11 amino acids. In germline, CDR1 is LNHNV, CDR2 YYDKDF (reference sequence). The chain's CDR3 is CATSITGELFF. CDR3 DNA sequence: TGTGCCACCAGCATCACCGGGGAGCTGTTTTTT.

This chain joins TRBV11-2 and TRBJ1-4; D call uncertain. The CDR3 is 13 amino acids. From germline, CDR1 is SGHAT and CDR2 FQNNGV. Deletions cut 0 bases from V and 10 bases from J, with 9 bases between. The CDR3: CASSLDREGKLFF. The CDR3, as DNA: TGTGCCAGCAGCTTAGATCGAGAGGGAAAACTGTTTTTT.

The rearrangement links TRBV5-5 to TRBJ1-2; 8 nucleotides align to TRBD1. CDR1 and CDR2 from the germline V gene are SGHKS and YYEKEE (reference sequence). Trimming removed 4 bases from V and 4 bases from J; junction bases left unmatched: 18. CDR3 length: 18 amino acids. DNA of the CDR3: TGTGCCAGCAGCGCTTCACCAGCCAGACAGGGGTCAAGCTATGGCTACACCTTC. Protein product: CASSASPARQGSSYGYTF.

V gene TRBV6-5 combines with J gene TRBJ2-1; maybe TRBD1 (7 bases). Trimming shortened V by 4 bases and J by 5 bases, and 12 bases separated the two germline ends. The CDR3 runs 14 residues. Germline lookup yields CDR1 MNHEY and CDR2 SVGAGI. CDR3 in DNA: TGTGCCAGCAGTTCCCCAGGGGGGAACAATGAGCAGTTCTTC. Its translation is CASSSPGGNNEQFF.

V usage is TRBV5-1 and J usage is TRBJ1-2; no clear D gene. V shed 6 bases and J shed 2 bases, with 11 bases lying between them. The germline CDR1 and CDR2 sequences are SGHRS and YFSETQ. The CDR3 has 13 amino acids. The CDR3 sequence: CASTSDGNYGYTF. Here the CDR3 DNA reads TGCGCCAGCACCTCGGACGGGAACTATGGCTACACCTTC.

Many counts were recorded for this clone. CDR3 loop: CASSEVGGVTGELFF. The DNA of the CDR3 is TGTGCCAGCAGTGAAGTAGGGGGAGTCACCGGGGAGCTGTTTTTT. V usage is TRBV6-1 and J usage is TRBJ2-2; perhaps TRBD1 as D (6 bases). V gave up 1 base and J gave up 4 bases, with 10 bases separating them. The germline V gene encodes CDR1 MNHNS and CDR2 SASEGT. This CDR3 has 15 amino acids.

The chain combines TRBV28 with TRBJ1-1, with D perhaps TRBD1 (5 bases). Germline V gene data show CDR1 as MDHEN and CDR2 as SYDVKM. This CDR3 is 17 amino acids long. The V end lost 8 bases, the J end lost 2 bases, and 24 bases lay between the germline ends. For the CDR3, the DNA is TGTGCCAGCCCTCAGTTTGGGACTGGGGAAGGAAACACTGAAGCTTTCTTT. This translates into CASPQFGTGEGNTEAFF.

V usage is TRBV19 and J usage is TRBJ2-5; 9 bases fit TRBD2. This CDR3 region has 14 residues. V lost 3 bases, J lost 4 bases, and 3 bases stayed unmatched. CDR1 and CDR2 (germline): LNHDA, SQIVND (reference sequence). CDR3 coding DNA: TGTGCCAGTAGTATGTCTAGCGGGGCAGAGACCCAGTACTTC. This encodes CASSMSSGAETQYF.

CDR3 residues: CASSPGQGGYTF. The CDR3 DNA follows: TGTGCCAGCAGCCCTGGACAGGGGGGCTACACCTTC. The V and J genes are TRBV7-9 and TRBJ1-2, with TRBD1 identical over 9 bases. V lost 5 bases to trimming and J lost 8 bases; unmatched junction nucleotides: 3. Per the germline V gene, CDR1 is SEHNR and CDR2 is FQNEAQ (reference sequence). The CDR3 sequence is 12 residues long.

The V call is TRBV5-6, the J call TRBJ1-5; TRBD1 aligns across 9 bases. This CDR3 is 16 amino acids long. Germline V gives CDR1 SGHDT, CDR2 YYEEEE. J gave up 1 base and V 5 bases, and 7 bases lay outside the gene matches. CDR3 region: CASSFGTGKSNQPQHF. The CDR3 DNA sequence: TGTGCCAGCAGTTTCGGGACAGGGAAGAGCAATCAGCCCCAGCATTTT. The entire variable domain, with the rest obtained from reference TRBV5-6 and TRBJ1-5, is as follows: DAGVTQSPTHLIKTRGQQVTLRCSPKSGHDTVSWYQQALGQGPQFIFQYYEEEERQRGNFPDRFSGHQFPNYSSELNVNALLLGDSALYLCASSFGTGKSNQPQHFGDGTRLSIL.